These T cell receptor beta chains were read from a single sample in a study of shared clonotypes between healthy human individuals. Measured with immunoSEQ multiplex PCR; TCRdb has only the in-frame clones, and not every one. The sample lists approximately 1.5 million clones; 95% to 99% were seen once. Sequencing used naive CD4+ T cells sorted from blood. The receptor set was obtained from a young man in good health. Both conserved end residues are trimmed from each CDR3. Each record gives: V gene, CDR3 length, CDR3 protein.

v_call: TRBV9
cdr3_length: 14
cdr3_aa: ASSVESGTGQETQY

v_call: TRBV6-5
cdr3_length: 11
cdr3_aa: ASRDRGDYEQY

v_call: TRBV5-4
cdr3_length: 11
cdr3_aa: ASSLVGDTGLF

v_call: TRBV15
cdr3_length: 11
cdr3_aa: ATSRDRDQPQH

v_call: TRBV7-6
cdr3_length: 17
cdr3_aa: ASSLLGRSTSGSIKTQY

v_call: TRBV19
cdr3_length: 9
cdr3_aa: ASSISNTQY

v_call: TRBV5-1
cdr3_length: 13
cdr3_aa: ASSPPGQGTYEQY

v_call: TRBV7-6
cdr3_length: 12
cdr3_aa: ASSALAGGSTQY

v_call: TRBV5-1
cdr3_length: 13
cdr3_aa: ASSLRQGWTGELF

v_call: TRBV5-1
cdr3_length: 13
cdr3_aa: ASLTGVSGTGELF

v_call: TRBV7-8
cdr3_length: 12
cdr3_aa: ASSSPPGVYGYT

v_call: TRBV27
cdr3_length: 10
cdr3_aa: ASSFNTGELF

v_call: TRBV11-3
cdr3_length: 13
cdr3_aa: ASNSRELSFGGYT

v_call: TRBV30
cdr3_length: 11
cdr3_aa: AWSRGDDSPLH

v_call: TRBV19
cdr3_length: 12
cdr3_aa: ASSRGTSGNTIY

v_call: TRBV9
cdr3_length: 12
cdr3_aa: ASSVEGGLQPQH

v_call: TRBV5-6
cdr3_length: 11
cdr3_aa: ASSLVRNYGYT

v_call: TRBV2
cdr3_length: 13
cdr3_aa: ASSEVSQNTGELF

v_call: TRBV11-2
cdr3_length: 11
cdr3_aa: ASSLVQVYEQY

v_call: TRBV6-6
cdr3_length: 11
cdr3_aa: ASSPGPYNEQF

v_call: TRBV9
cdr3_length: 12
cdr3_aa: ASSVADSSYEQY

v_call: TRBV18
cdr3_length: 12
cdr3_aa: ASSTTANTGELF

v_call: TRBV6-4
cdr3_length: 13
cdr3_aa: ASSEVAGQQETQY

v_call: TRBV2
cdr3_length: 13
cdr3_aa: ASRGTDRVNQPQH

v_call: TRBV2
cdr3_length: 11
cdr3_aa: ASSDRAGVEQY

v_call: TRBV7-9
cdr3_length: 12
cdr3_aa: ASSSGQGAYEQY

v_call: TRBV9
cdr3_length: 12
cdr3_aa: ASSPRGGVTEAF

v_call: TRBV10-1
cdr3_length: 11
cdr3_aa: ASSLQGGTEAF

v_call: TRBV11-2
cdr3_length: 13
cdr3_aa: ASSRGLAGYNEQF

v_call: TRBV5-4
cdr3_length: 12
cdr3_aa: ASSLAGYTDTQY

v_call: TRBV6-1
cdr3_length: 13
cdr3_aa: ASSVTGGSGNTIY

v_call: TRBV19
cdr3_length: 13
cdr3_aa: ASRNTGEKAYEQY

v_call: TRBV5-1
cdr3_length: 11
cdr3_aa: ASSSGLANEQF

v_call: TRBV28
cdr3_length: 11
cdr3_aa: ASSLVGSYEQY

v_call: TRBV9
cdr3_length: 12
cdr3_aa: ASSVGSDSYEQY

v_call: TRBV7-2
cdr3_length: 12
cdr3_aa: ASSPGQGADTQY